The rows below give T cell receptor beta chains drawn from one sample of a study of CD8 T cells in ankylosing spondylitis. TCRdb re-called the 5' RACE reads through MiXCR, storing one row per CDR3 protein. The repertoire has roughly 250,000 distinct CDR3 sequences, about 10% of them found once; the top ten carry approximately 2.5%. The source material was blood, either unsorted or a sorted T cell fraction (not recorded which). The receptors come from a male donor with ankylosing spondylitis or in good health (not recorded which). The CDR3 runs from the conserved cysteine through the conserved F or W. Fields, in order: J gene, V gene, D gene, clone size, CDR3 protein, CDR3 DNA. A D gene is named only where the DNA matches it firmly. The size field is filled for only some rows; it gives once, few, many or a size class.

TRBJ1-2,TRBV12-3/TRBV12-4,-,many,CASGANYGYTF,TGTGCCAGCGGGGCTAACTATGGCTACACCTTC
TRBJ2-2,TRBV7-9,TRBD1,few,CASSTGTGSTGELFF,TGTGCCAGCAGCACCGGGACAGGGAGCACCGGGGAGCTGTTTTTT
TRBJ2-2,TRBV10-3,TRBD2,many,CAISESSGDAGELFF,TGTGCCATCAGTGAGTCTAGCGGGGACGCCGGGGAGCTGTTTTTT
TRBJ2-2,TRBV19,TRBD2,few,CASRTGTSLTGELFF,TGTGCCAGTAGGACCGGGACTAGCCTCACCGGGGAGCTGTTTTTT
TRBJ2-1,TRBV20-1,-,many,CSARDQGFNEQFF,TGCAGTGCTAGAGATCAAGGGTTCAATGAGCAGTTCTTC
TRBJ2-3,TRBV5-1,-,many,CASSGGAQRDTQYF,TGCGCCAGCAGCGGAGGGGCCCAGCGGGATACGCAGTATTTT
TRBJ2-6,TRBV3-1,TRBD1,-,CASSHTGQGTSGANVLTF,TGTGCCAGCAGCCACACGGGACAGGGTACTTCGGGGGCCAACGTCCTGACTTTC
TRBJ1-2,TRBV3-1,TRBD1,few,CASSHPGQGVWRNYGYTF,TGTGCCAGCAGCCACCCGGGACAGGGAGTATGGAGGAACTATGGCTACACCTTC
TRBJ1-5,TRBV19,-,many,CASRQNSNQPQHF,TGTGCCAGTAGGCAAAATAGCAATCAGCCCCAGCATTTT
TRBJ2-5,TRBV12-3/TRBV12-4,-,many,CASSNGQIQETQYF,TGTGCCAGCAGTAACGGACAGATCCAAGAGACCCAGTACTTC
TRBJ2-5,TRBV5-4,TRBD2,few,CASSSRDYETQYF,TGTGCCAGCAGCTCCCGGGACTACGAAACCCAGTACTTC
TRBJ2-1,TRBV12-5,TRBD2,few,CASGYPRLAGEAQFF,TGTGCTAGTGGCTATCCCCGACTAGCGGGAGAGGCGCAGTTCTTC
TRBJ1-3,TRBV5-1,-,many,CASSSWGLSGNTIYF,TGCGCCAGCAGCAGTTGGGGTCTCTCTGGAAACACCATATATTTT
TRBJ2-1,TRBV7-6,TRBD2,many,CASSLGGTYNEQFF,TGCGCCAGCAGCTTGGGAGGGACTTACAATGAGCAGTTCTTC
TRBJ1-5,TRBV10-3,-,many,CAISAESNQPQHF,TGTGCCATCAGTGCCGAGAGCAATCAGCCCCAGCATTTT
TRBJ2-7,TRBV20-1,TRBD2,many,CSAPDSGRAADEQYF,TGCAGTGCTCCGGATAGCGGGAGGGCCGCGGACGAGCAGTACTTC
TRBJ2-3,TRBV4-2,TRBD2,many,CASSQVSGRAPDTQYF,TGTGCCAGCAGCCAAGTAAGCGGGAGGGCCCCAGATACGCAGTATTTT
TRBJ2-6,TRBV29-1,TRBD2,many,CSVQLGGTGANVLTF,TGCAGCGTCCAATTGGGGGGGACTGGGGCCAACGTCCTGACTTTC
TRBJ2-3,TRBV20-1,-,many,CSASAHGGGPHTQYF,TGCAGTGCTAGCGCCCATGGGGGGGGGCCCCATACGCAGTATTTT
TRBJ2-2,TRBV30,-,many,CACPPPGRRTGELFF,TGTGCCTGCCCCCCGCCGGGGAGACGGACCGGGGAGCTGTTTTTT
TRBJ1-2,TRBV12-3/TRBV12-4,-,many,CATSREAGRYGYTF,TGTGCCACCTCCCGGGAGGCAGGGAGGTATGGCTACACCTTC
TRBJ1-1,TRBV24-1,-,many,CATSDYRPGDFF,TGTGCCACCAGTGATTATAGGCCCGGGGATTTCTTT
TRBJ1-2,TRBV5-1,TRBD1,many,CASRDVQGADYGYTF,TGCGCCAGCAGGGATGTACAGGGGGCTGACTATGGCTACACCTTC
TRBJ2-2,TRBV6-1,-,many,CASSEVANTGELFF,TGTGCCAGCAGTGAAGTGGCGAACACCGGGGAGCTGTTTTTT
TRBJ2-1,TRBV7-2,TRBD2,many,CASSGVSGGKYNEQFF,TGTGCCAGCAGCGGGGTTAGCGGGGGGAAGTACAATGAGCAGTTCTTC
TRBJ2-2,TRBV11-2,TRBD2,many,CASSLLFSGSEDTGELFF,TGTGCCAGCAGCCTATTATTTAGCGGGAGTGAGGACACCGGGGAGCTGTTTTTT
TRBJ2-2,TRBV12-3/TRBV12-4,TRBD1,many,CASSLRQGNTGELFF,TGTGCCAGCAGTCTTAGACAGGGGAACACCGGGGAGCTGTTTTTT
TRBJ2-5,TRBV14,TRBD2,many,CASSQTSRDQYF,TGTGCCAGCAGCCAGACTAGCAGGGACCAGTACTTC
TRBJ1-5,TRBV10-3,-,few,CAITEPDIQPQHF,TGTGCCATCACCGAACCTGATATTCAGCCCCAGCATTTT
TRBJ2-7,TRBV6-5,TRBD2,many,CASSYGGVYEQYF,TGTGCCAGCAGTTACGGGGGGGTCTACGAGCAGTACTTC
TRBJ2-2,TRBV29-1,TRBD2,many,CSTSGGPNTGELFF,TGCAGTACTAGCGGGGGGCCGAACACCGGGGAGCTGTTTTTT
TRBJ2-7,TRBV4-2,TRBD1,few,CASSQGTGGRNEQYF,TGTGCCAGCAGCCAAGGGACAGGGGGTCGGAACGAGCAGTACTTC
TRBJ2-1,TRBV4-1,TRBD2,few,CASSSGRGLADNEQFF,TGCGCCAGCAGCTCAGGACGGGGACTAGCGGACAATGAGCAGTTCTTC
TRBJ1-5,TRBV29-1,-,many,CSVAQERNQPQHF,TGCAGCGTCGCACAGGAGAGGAATCAGCCCCAGCATTTT
TRBJ2-7,TRBV2,-,-,CASSVGALNEQYF,TGTGCCAGCAGTGTGGGGGCGCTGAACGAGCAGTACTTC
TRBJ2-2,TRBV6-5,-,many,CASRQGVDQLFF,TGTGCCAGCAGACAGGGAGTGGACCAGCTGTTTTTT
TRBJ2-1,TRBV3-1,-,many,CASSDGDEQFF,TGTGCCAGCAGTGACGGGGATGAGCAGTTCTTC
TRBJ2-7,TRBV2,TRBD1,few,CASSVRGTGMSEQYF,TGTGCCAGCAGTGTTCGCGGGACAGGGATGAGTGAGCAGTACTTC
TRBJ1-3,TRBV5-1,-,few,CASSPDDENTIYF,TGCGCCAGCAGCCCGGATGACGAAAACACCATATATTTT
TRBJ2-1,TRBV7-7,TRBD2,many,CASSPWTSGGVPNEQFF,TGTGCCAGCAGCCCCTGGACTAGCGGGGGGGTCCCTAATGAGCAGTTCTTC
TRBJ1-5,TRBV15,TRBD1,-,CATSGIGTGAGNQPQHF,TGTGCCACCAGCGGGATTGGGACAGGGGCTGGCAATCAGCCCCAGCATTTT
TRBJ1-4,TRBV4-1,-,many,CASSQPGRVRNEKLFF,TGCGCCAGCAGCCAACCAGGCAGGGTGAGAAATGAAAAACTGTTTTTT
TRBJ1-4,TRBV5-1,-,many,CASRQDGEVGEKLFF,TGCGCCAGCAGACAAGACGGAGAAGTCGGTGAAAAACTGTTTTTT
TRBJ1-1,TRBV6-2/TRBV6-3,TRBD1,-,CASTYRGGAFF,TGTGCCAGCACCTACAGGGGAGGGGCTTTCTTT
TRBJ2-1,TRBV29-1,TRBD1,-,CSAGQGANEQFF,TGCAGCGCCGGACAGGGGGCTAATGAGCAGTTCTTC
TRBJ1-6,TRBV7-8,-,-,CASSRRARGANSPLHF,TGTGCCAGCAGCCGCCGCGCGAGGGGGGCGAATTCACCCCTCCACTTT
TRBJ2-7,TRBV20-1,TRBD1,many,CSARDIGTGYNEQYF,TGCAGTGCTAGAGATATAGGGACAGGGTACAACGAGCAGTACTTC
TRBJ2-7,TRBV4-1,-,many,CASSQSWGSRGNYEQYF,TGCGCCAGCAGCCAATCCTGGGGAAGCAGAGGGAACTACGAGCAGTACTTC
TRBJ1-4,TRBV20-1,-,many,CSAGTSTNEKLFF,TGCAGTGCAGGGACGTCAACTAATGAAAAACTGTTTTTT